The clone carrying this TCR beta chain came up once. Its antigen is currently unknown. Autologous stem cell transplantation was followed by relapse in every patient, and brentuximab vedotin exposure varied. Thawed PBMCs underwent magnetic negative selection to obtain purified CD8+ T cells. The sample comes from a study of PD-1 blockade in classical Hodgkin lymphoma. Across the study: Patients in the cohort were put on intravenous nivolumab, 3 mg/kg every 2 weeks. General study points: Prior to therapy, complete responders displayed diversity much like that of newly diagnosed patients. Patients starting nivolumab under 1 year after ASCT were excluded.

Measured with immunoSEQ multiplex PCR; TCRdb has only the in-frame clones, and not every one. Among more than 25,000 clones listed, just over 85% were seen once. In germline, CDR1 is SQVTM, CDR2 ANQGSEA. V shed 2 bases, J shed 5 bases, and the junction held 12 bases outside the gene matches. The CDR3 covers 15 residues. This chain uses TRBV29-1 with TRBJ2-7, with 7 bases aligning to TRBD2. The sequence derives from a human donor with classical Hodgkin lymphoma. The starting material was CD8+ T cells from blood, obtained at baseline. The CDR3 region is CSVELWDQGGDEQYF. DNA of the CDR3: TGCAGCGTTGAACTCTGGGACCAGGGAGGGGACGAGCAGTACTTC.